This T cell receptor beta chain was captured in a study of blood T cell repertoires in COVID-19 (dated by TCRdb to about 2020). Notes on the research overall: The collaborator samples originated in the United States, Italy and Spain and spanned the acute and convalescent phases of COVID-19. The prospective study material was composed of cDNA or gDNA derived from T cells, B-cell-depleted T cells, or PBMCs. Subjects who had been exposed to COVID-19, were actively infected with it, or had recovered from it provided the deeply sampled blood TCRbeta repertoires that made up the dataset. The repertoires were made available in a free public database intended to serve as a resource for research on the immune response to SARS-CoV-2. The samples were drawn from the first 160 participants of the ongoing ImmuneRACE study and from roughly 1,300 subjects provided by 6 global collaborators. Nearly every sample came with metadata listing a de-identified subject ID, COVID-19 status, age in years and sex. Where available, HLA class I and class II types were taken from metadata supplied by the sample provider and were not determined by assay-based typing. The paper as a whole reports these results and caveats: The quantity of clinical and demographic metadata differed by source and by participant and was supplied without curation.

Whole blood was collected in K2EDTA tubes by collaborating institutions according to the institutions' own protocols. Collaborator samples were shipped for TCRbeta analysis as frozen whole blood, isolated PBMCs, or DNA extracted from either sample type. TCRbeta CDR3 regions were amplified from genomic DNA by means of the immunoSEQ Assay, a bias-controlled multiplex PCR. In the authors' own workflow: The number of nucleated cells in each sample was estimated from the amplification of reference gene primers within the assay. To quantify the absolute abundance of each unique TCRbeta CDR3 rearrangement, sequence reads were collapsed and filtered. For each sample, productive Simpson clonality was calculated by taking the square root of Simpson's diversity index across productive rearrangements. Imported from immuneACCESS, the table was reduced by TCRdb to in-frame sequences with V and J called. These copies leave out some clones; in studies compared against another copy, an unresolved V gene accounts for under half, and the cause of the remainder is not known. D and trimming come from the DNA, and the V and J calls and clone size come from that table. In all, the sample holds roughly 88,000 clones, and less than 75% of those were seen once. The biggest ten clones account for around 24% of the sample.

The cysteine opens and the phenylalanine closes a CDR3 of 13 amino acids. Only the CDR3 DNA stays, 39 bases, in frame from base 1. The trim is 3 bases for V and 1 base for J, with a gap of 7 bases between the germline ends. For CDR1 and CDR2, the germline V gene lists MGHRA and YSYEKL. Turning to this clone: Its antigen is not yet known. Nothing much larger sits one base from this clone, and base qualities are not available.

The rearranged chain carries TRBV4-1 and TRBJ2-7, with the D segment identity uncertain. Sequenced input: peripheral blood. The receptor comes from a woman aged 60-75 years in a cohort sampled during active or convalescent COVID-19. The CDR3 region reads CASSQGASYEQYF. In nucleotide form, the sequence is TGCGCCAGCAGCCAGGGCGCGTCCTACGAGCAGTACTTC.